The entry that follows covers one T cell receptor (beta chain) sequence. What it binds is not known. TCRdb itself ran the reads through MiXCR, one entry per CDR3 protein. Of roughly 920,000 distinct CDR3 sequences listed, roughly 30% are singletons. The source of the sample is a study of T cell repertoires in cytomegalovirus infection. Looking at the study overall: Signatures in public TCR beta sequences pointed to both CMV infection and matching HLA type. Whole-study results and caveats: Adding up the frequency of public TCR beta families identified people who carried CMV plus the relevant HLA. Dominating the ex vivo response were TCR beta clonotypes that were CMV-specific and HLA-C-restricted.

The receptor comes from a human donor in good health (CMV status not recorded). Some clones in this sample may be carry-over from other donors' samples. The sequencing here drew on cultured CD8+ T cells from PBMCs, taken from culture after CMV antigen stimulation.

In DNA, the CDR3 is TGTGCCAGCAGTTACTCGATCCGAGGGGGAGTAACAGATACGCAGTATTTT. Translated: CASSYSIRGGVTDTQYF. The chain has TRBV6-2 or TRBV6-3 and TRBJ2-3, with D possibly TRBD1 on 6 matching bases. Trimming removed 0 bases at V and 3 bases at J, with 16 bases between. The V gene's germline CDR1 is MNHEY and CDR2 SVGEGT. The CDR3 runs 17 residues.